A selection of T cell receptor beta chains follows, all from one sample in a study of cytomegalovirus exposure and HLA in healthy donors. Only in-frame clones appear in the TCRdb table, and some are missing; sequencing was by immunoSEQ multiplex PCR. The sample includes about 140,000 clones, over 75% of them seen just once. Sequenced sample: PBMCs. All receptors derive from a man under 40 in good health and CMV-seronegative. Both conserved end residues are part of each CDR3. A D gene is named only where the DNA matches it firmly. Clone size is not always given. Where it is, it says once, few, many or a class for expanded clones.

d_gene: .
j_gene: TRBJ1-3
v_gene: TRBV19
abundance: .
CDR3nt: TGTGCCAGTAGCACATCTGGAAACACCATATATTTT
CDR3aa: CASSTSGNTIYF

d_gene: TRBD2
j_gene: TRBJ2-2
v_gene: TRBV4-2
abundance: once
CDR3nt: TGTGCCAGCAGCCAGACGTTCACTAGCGGTCGGAACACCGGGGAGCTGTTTTTT
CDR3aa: CASSQTFTSGRNTGELFF

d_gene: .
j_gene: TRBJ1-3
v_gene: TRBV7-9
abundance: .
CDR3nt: TGTGCCAGCAGCTTAGAGGCAGGCCCTGGAAACACCATATATTTT
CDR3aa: CASSLEAGPGNTIYF

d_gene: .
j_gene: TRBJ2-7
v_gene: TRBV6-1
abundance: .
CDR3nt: TGTGCCAGCAGTTTGACTTGGGGGCCCTACGAGCAGTACTTC
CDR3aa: CASSLTWGPYEQYF

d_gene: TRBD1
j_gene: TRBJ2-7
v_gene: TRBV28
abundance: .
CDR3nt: TGTGCCAGCAGTCCCACGACAGGGGGGAACGAGCAGTACTTC
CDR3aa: CASSPTTGGNEQYF

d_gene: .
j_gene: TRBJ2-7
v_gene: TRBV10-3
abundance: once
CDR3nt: TGTGCCAGCAATTCGGCAGAGGGCGAGCAGTACTTC
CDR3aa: CASNSAEGEQYF

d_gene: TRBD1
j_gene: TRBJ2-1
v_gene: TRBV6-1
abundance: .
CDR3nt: TGTGCCTCCCAGACAGGGCCCTACAATGAGCAGTTCTTC
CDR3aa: CASQTGPYNEQFF

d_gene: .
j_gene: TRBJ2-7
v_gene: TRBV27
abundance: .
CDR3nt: TGTGCCAGCAGTTTAAGGCTAGGCTACGAGCAGTACTTC
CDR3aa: CASSLRLGYEQYF

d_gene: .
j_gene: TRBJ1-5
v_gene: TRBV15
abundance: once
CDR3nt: TGTGCCACCAGCAGAGATCGGATGGGAGCAGGCAATCAGCCCCAGCATTTT
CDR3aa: CATSRDRMGAGNQPQHF

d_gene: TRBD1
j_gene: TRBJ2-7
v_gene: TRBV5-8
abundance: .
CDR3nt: TGTGCCAGCAGCCGTCGCACCGGGACAGGGGGATTCGAGCAGTACTTC
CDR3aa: CASSRRTGTGGFEQYF

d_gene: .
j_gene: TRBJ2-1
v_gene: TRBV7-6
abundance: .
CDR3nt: TGTGCCAGCAGCACGTACTCCAATGAGCAGTTCTTC
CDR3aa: CASSTYSNEQFF

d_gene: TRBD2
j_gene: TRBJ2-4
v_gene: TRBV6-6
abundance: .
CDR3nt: TGTGCCAGCAAATCAGCGGGGGCACGGGGGAACATTCAGTACTTC
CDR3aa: CASKSAGARGNIQYF

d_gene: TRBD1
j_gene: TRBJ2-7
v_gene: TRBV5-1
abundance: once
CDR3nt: TGCGCCAGCAGCTTGTTAAGGGGGCCGGACTCCTACGAGCAGTACTTC
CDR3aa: CASSLLRGPDSYEQYF

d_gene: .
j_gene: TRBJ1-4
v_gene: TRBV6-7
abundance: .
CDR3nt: TGTGCCAGCAGTTACTACCGGGAAACGGATGAAAAACTGTTTTTT
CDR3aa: CASSYYRETDEKLFF

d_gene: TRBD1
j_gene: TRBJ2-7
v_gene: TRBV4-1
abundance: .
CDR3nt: TGCGCCAGCAGCCAAGTTGGCCTTGGGACAGCCTACGAGCAGTACTTC
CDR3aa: CASSQVGLGTAYEQYF

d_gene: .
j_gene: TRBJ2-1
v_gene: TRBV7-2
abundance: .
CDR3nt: TGTGCCAGCAGCGAAGCAGGGGTGGCAAAGCAGTTCTTC
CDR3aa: CASSEAGVAKQFF

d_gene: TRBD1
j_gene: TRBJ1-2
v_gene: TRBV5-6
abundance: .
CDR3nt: TGTGCCAGCAGCTTGCGAAAGACAGGGGGTCCGGGTGGCTACACCTTC
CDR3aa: CASSLRKTGGPGGYTF

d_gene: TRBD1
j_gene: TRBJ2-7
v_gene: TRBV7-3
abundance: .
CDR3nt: TGTGCCAGCAGCTTTGGGGCAGGGGGCGGCTACGAGCAGTACTTC
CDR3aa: CASSFGAGGGYEQYF

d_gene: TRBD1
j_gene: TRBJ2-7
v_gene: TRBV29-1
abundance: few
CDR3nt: TGCAGCGACCCTTGTTCTGGGACAGACTCCTACGAGCAGTACTTC
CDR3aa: CSDPCSGTDSYEQYF

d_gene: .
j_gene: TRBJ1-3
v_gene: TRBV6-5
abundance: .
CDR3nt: TGTGCCAGCAGTTCCCAGGGGCTGGCTGGAAACACCATATATTTT
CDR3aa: CASSSQGLAGNTIYF

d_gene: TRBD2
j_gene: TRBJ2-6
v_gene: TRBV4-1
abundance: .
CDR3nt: TGCGCCAGCAGCCTGGGAGGGGCGAGATCCGGGGCCAACGTCCTGACTTTC
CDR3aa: CASSLGGARSGANVLTF

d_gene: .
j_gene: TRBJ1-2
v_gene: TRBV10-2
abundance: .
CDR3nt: TGCGCCAGCAGTGACTACCGAGGGGGCTACACCTTC
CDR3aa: CASSDYRGGYTF

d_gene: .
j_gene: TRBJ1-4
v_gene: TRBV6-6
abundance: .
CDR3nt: TGTGCCAGCAGTCCGGCGGGGGAAAAACTGTTTTTT
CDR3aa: CASSPAGEKLFF

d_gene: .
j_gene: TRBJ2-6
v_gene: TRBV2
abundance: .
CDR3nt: TGTGCCAGCGGTCGGGAAGGGGCCAACGTCCTGACTTTC
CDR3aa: CASGREGANVLTF

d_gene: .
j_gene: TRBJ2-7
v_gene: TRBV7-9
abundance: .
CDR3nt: TGTGCCAGCAGCTTGCTGGGCACAAGTGCCTACGAGCAGTACTTC
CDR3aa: CASSLLGTSAYEQYF

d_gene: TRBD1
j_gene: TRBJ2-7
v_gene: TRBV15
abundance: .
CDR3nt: TGTGCCACCTCAGAGGGGGCCGGCTACGAGCAGTACTTC
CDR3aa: CATSEGAGYEQYF

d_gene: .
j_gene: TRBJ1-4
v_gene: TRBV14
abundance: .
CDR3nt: TGTGCCAGCAGTTACATGGGAGGGTCTAGTGAAAAACTGTTTTTT
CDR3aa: CASSYMGGSSEKLFF

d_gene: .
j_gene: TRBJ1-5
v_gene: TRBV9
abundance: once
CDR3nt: TGTGCCAGCAGCGTAGGGACATCAGGCAATCAGCCCCAGAATTTT
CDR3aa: CASSVGTSGNQPQNF

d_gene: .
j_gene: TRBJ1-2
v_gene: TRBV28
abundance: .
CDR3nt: TGTGCCAGCAGTCCCCACTTTGGTTCGTCTAACTATGGCTACACCTTC
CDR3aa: CASSPHFGSSNYGYTF

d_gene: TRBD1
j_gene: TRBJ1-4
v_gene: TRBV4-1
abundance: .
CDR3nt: TGCGCCAGCAGCCAATTCGACAGGGGAACTAATGAAAAACTGTTTTTT
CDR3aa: CASSQFDRGTNEKLFF

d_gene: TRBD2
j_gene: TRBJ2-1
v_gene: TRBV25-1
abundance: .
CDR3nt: TGTGCCAGCAGTGAACAGGGACTAGCGGGCACTGAGCAGTTCTTC
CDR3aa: CASSEQGLAGTEQFF

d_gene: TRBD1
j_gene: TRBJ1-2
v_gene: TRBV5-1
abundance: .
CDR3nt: TGCGCCAGCAGCGTGCAGGGGGACACAGGTGATGGCTACACCTTC
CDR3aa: CASSVQGDTGDGYTF

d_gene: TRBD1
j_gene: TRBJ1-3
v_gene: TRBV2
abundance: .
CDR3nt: TGTGCCAGCTCCCAGGGGGAGTCTGGAAACACCATATATTTT
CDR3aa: CASSQGESGNTIYF

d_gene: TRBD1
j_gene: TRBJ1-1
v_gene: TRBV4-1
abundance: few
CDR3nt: TGCGCCAGCAGCCGAGGACAGGGGGGAGAGACAGAAGCTTTCTTT
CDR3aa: CASSRGQGGETEAFF

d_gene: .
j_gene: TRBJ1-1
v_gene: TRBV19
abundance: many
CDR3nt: TGTGCCAGTAGTATCTCACACACGAACACTGAAGCTTTCTTT
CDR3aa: CASSISHTNTEAFF

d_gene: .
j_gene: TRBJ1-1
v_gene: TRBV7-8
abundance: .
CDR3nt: TGTGCCAGCAGCTTCCGACAAGGGCGGAGGGACACTGAAGCTTTCTTT
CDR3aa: CASSFRQGRRDTEAFF

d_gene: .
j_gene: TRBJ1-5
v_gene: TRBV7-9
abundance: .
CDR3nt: TGTGCCAGCAGCTTAGGGTTCGCAGGGGATAGCAATCAGCCCCAGCATTTT
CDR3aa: CASSLGFAGDSNQPQHF